This T cell receptor beta chain came from a study of cytomegalovirus exposure and HLA in healthy donors. Regarding the study as a whole: The authors confirmed in vitro that three CMV-associated chains were specific for CMV antigens.

With respect to this clone: Its antigen is unknown.

Primers for the PCR totalled 60 Vbeta and 13 Jbeta. The repertoire was sequenced with immunoSEQ multiplex PCR; TCRdb's copy has only in-frame clones and lacks some. The data show 250,000 to 350,000 clones, around two thirds seen once. Unmatched junction bases numbered 5, after V lost 0 bases and J lost 2 bases. CDR3 length equals 18 residues. Germline CDR1 reads MDHEN; CDR2 reads SYDVKM. Material: PBMCs. This clonotype was sampled from a female donor in good health and CMV-seronegative. The rearrangement links TRBV28 to TRBJ2-2, with 11 bases that match TRBD2. CDR3 DNA: TGTGCCAGCAGTTTATGGGGACTAGCGGAAGGTAACACCGGGGAGCTGTTTTTT. This gives the protein CASSLWGLAEGNTGELFF.